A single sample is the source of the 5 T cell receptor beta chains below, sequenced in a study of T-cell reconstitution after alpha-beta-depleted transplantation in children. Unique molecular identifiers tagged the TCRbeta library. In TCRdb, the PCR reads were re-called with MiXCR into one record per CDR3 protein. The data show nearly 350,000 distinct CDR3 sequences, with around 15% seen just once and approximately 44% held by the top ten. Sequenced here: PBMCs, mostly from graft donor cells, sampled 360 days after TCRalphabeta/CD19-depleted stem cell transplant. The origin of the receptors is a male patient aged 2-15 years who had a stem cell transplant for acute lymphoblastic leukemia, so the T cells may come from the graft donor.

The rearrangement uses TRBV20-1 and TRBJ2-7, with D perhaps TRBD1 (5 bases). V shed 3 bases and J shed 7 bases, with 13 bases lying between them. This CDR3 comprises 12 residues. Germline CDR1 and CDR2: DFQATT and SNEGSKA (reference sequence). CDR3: CSASSQGEEQYF. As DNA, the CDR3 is TGCAGTGCTAGCTCCCAGGGTGAGGAGCAGTACTTC.

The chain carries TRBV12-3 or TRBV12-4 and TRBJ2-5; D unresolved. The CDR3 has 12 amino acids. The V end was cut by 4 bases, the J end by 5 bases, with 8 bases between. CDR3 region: CASSWARETQYF. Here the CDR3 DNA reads TGTGCCAGCAGTTGGGCTCGGGAGACCCAGTACTTC.

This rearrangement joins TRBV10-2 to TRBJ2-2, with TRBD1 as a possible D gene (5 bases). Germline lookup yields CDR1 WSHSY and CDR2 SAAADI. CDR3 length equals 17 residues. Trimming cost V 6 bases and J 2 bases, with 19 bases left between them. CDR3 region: CASRETLTALNTGELFF. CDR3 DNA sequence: TGCGCCAGCAGAGAAACCCTGACAGCTTTAAACACCGGGGAGCTGTTTTTT.

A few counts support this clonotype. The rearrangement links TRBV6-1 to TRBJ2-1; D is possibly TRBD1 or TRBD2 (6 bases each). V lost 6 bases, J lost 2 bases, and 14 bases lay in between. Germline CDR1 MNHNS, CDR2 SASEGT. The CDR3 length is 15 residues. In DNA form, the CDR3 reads TGTGCCAGCAGCTTTTTGGGGGGCGCCTACAATGAGCAGTTCTTC. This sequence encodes CASSFLGGAYNEQFF.

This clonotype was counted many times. The CDR3 region is CASSSGTSGSDSTDTQYF. CDR3 nucleotides: TGTGCCAGCAGTTCCGGGACTAGCGGGAGTGATAGCACAGATACGCAGTATTTT. The chain joins TRBV27 to TRBJ2-3, with TRBD2 identical over 14 bases. Germline CDR1 and CDR2: MNHEY and SMNVEV (reference sequence). Trimming cost V 4 bases and J 0 bases; bases outside gene matches: 6. This CDR3 has 18 amino acids.